These 21 T cell receptor beta chains share one sample of origin, sequenced in a study of persistence of HIV-infected CD4 T cells. The immunoSEQ assay was version 4, run in survey mode. Sequenced by immunoSEQ multiplex PCR; TCRdb stores in-frame clones only, minus some. Among 40,000 to 55,000 clones listed, 90% were seen once. No antigen has been assigned to these receptors. This nonspecific control used anti-CD3/anti-CD28 bead stimulation of CD4+ T cells. Sorting selected CD4+ T cells upregulating both CD40 ligand and CD69. The source material was CD4+ T cells sorted from PBMCs after roughly 18-hour stimulation, sampled from a patient who received antiretroviral therapy. Source of these receptors: an adult woman with HIV who was CMV-seropositive.

The CDR3 spells CASSLGVGQGDYNEQFF. The CDR3 DNA reads TGTGCCAGCAGCTTAGGGGTGGGACAGGGGGACTACAATGAGCAGTTCTTC. The gene calls are TRBV5-5 and TRBJ2-1; 11 bases line up with TRBD1. Germline V gene lookup returns CDR1 SGHKS and CDR2 YYEKEE (reference sequence). The CDR3 runs to 17 residues. The V and J ends lost 2 bases and 3 bases, in that order; junction bases with no gene match: 7.

The chain uses TRBV6-5 and TRBJ2-3, with TRBD1 identical over 7 bases. CDR1 MNHEY and CDR2 SVGAGI come from the germline V gene. The CDR3 runs 13 residues. The V segment lost 6 bases and the J segment 4 bases; nucleotides outside the gene matches: 4. The CDR3 bases are TGTGCCAGCAGCCGCCAGGGGGCAGATACGCAGTATTTT. This encodes CASSRQGADTQYF.

Only a few counts were recorded for this clone. V and J are TRBV4-1 and TRBJ1-3; no firm D call. The ends were cut back, 0 bases at V and 2 bases at J, with 8 bases in the middle. Germline V gene sequence: CDR1 MGHRA, CDR2 YSYEKL. This CDR3 is 15 amino acids long. CDR3 loop: CASSQDGVPGNTIYF. The CDR3 DNA sequence: TGCGCCAGCAGCCAAGATGGGGTCCCTGGAAACACCATATATTTT.

The chain is built from TRBV6-5 and TRBJ2-7, with 10 bases that match TRBD1. This CDR3 has 15 amino acids. CDR1 is MNHEY, CDR2 SVGAGI, per germline. V gave up 5 bases and J gave up 0 bases; unmatched junction bases: 4. CDR3: CASSPDRGSSYEQYF. The CDR3 bases are TGTGCCAGCAGTCCGGACAGGGGGTCCTCCTACGAGCAGTACTTC.

V usage is TRBV24-1 and J usage is TRBJ2-7; D perhaps matches TRBD2 (5 bases). The CDR3 covers 13 residues. CDR1 and CDR2 (germline): KGHDR, SFDVKD. Trimming took off 4 bases at V and 0 bases at J, with 6 bases between the two ends. As DNA, the CDR3 is TGTGCCACCAGTGAAGGGAGCTCCTACGAGCAGTACTTC. Amino acids: CATSEGSSYEQYF.

The chain links TRBV19 to TRBJ2-2, with 12 positions matching TRBD2. The CDR3 is made up of 15 amino acids. Germline V gives CDR1 LNHDA, CDR2 SQIVND (reference sequence). V lost 10 bases to trimming and J lost 5 bases; unmatched junction nucleotides: 8. This CDR3 reads CATAGGTSGTGELFF. The CDR3 DNA reads TGTGCCACCGCGGGGGGGACTAGCGGGACCGGGGAGCTGTTTTTT.

The chain uses TRBV7-8 and TRBJ2-7; a weak D match, TRBD2 (5 bases). Trimming took off 1 base at V and 1 base at J, with 8 bases between the two ends. Germline V gives CDR1 SGHVS, CDR2 FQNEAQ. There are 14 residues in the CDR3. CDR3: CASSLGGASYEQYF. DNA for the CDR3: TGTGCCAGCAGCTTAGGGGGAGCTTCCTACGAGCAGTACTTC.

About this clone itself: The DNA is omitted, as the CDR3 cannot be located on it reliably, and the CDR3 follows TCRdb's listing. The chain couples TRBV28 to TRBJ1-2. Germline V gives CDR1 MDHEN, CDR2 SYDVKM. With termini counted, the CDR3 has 12 amino acids. CDR3 protein: CASSSSGNGYTF.

Concerning this clone: The junction departs from the called germline gene at one end, perhaps through a read error. The rearrangement joins TRBV7-9 to TRBJ2-2; possibly TRBD2 for D (6 bases). Germline CDR1 SEHNR, CDR2 FQNEAQ (reference sequence). This CDR3 is built from 15 residues. CDR3 sequence reads: CASSLARVNTGELFF. CDR3 sequence (DNA): TGTGCCAGCAGCCTAGCGAGGGTGAACACCGGGGAGCTGTTTTTT.

The CDR3 loop is CASSGGDSGNQPQHF. CDR3 in DNA: TGTGCCAGCAGTGGGGGTGACAGTGGCAATCAGCCCCAGCATTTT. V gene TRBV2 combines with J gene TRBJ1-5; perhaps TRBD1 as D (5 bases). Germline V gene lookup returns CDR1 SNHLY and CDR2 FYNNEI. V shed 4 bases and J shed 2 bases, with 12 bases lying between them. This CDR3 is 15 amino acids long.

The rearrangement uses TRBV20-1 and TRBJ2-2; TRBD2 is a possible D gene (6 bases). This CDR3 region has 15 residues. Looked up from germline, CDR1 is DFQATT and CDR2 is SNEGSKA (reference sequence). V lost 3 bases, J lost 4 bases, and 15 bases lay in between. The CDR3 reads CSASRSGRGTGELFF. The CDR3 DNA reads as TGCAGTGCTAGTCGGTCAGGGCGGGGCACCGGGGAGCTGTTTTTT.

This clone was counted a few times. V usage is TRBV21-1 and J usage is TRBJ2-5; the tabulated D call, TRBD2, remains unverified against the DNA. TRBV21-1 is termed a pseudogene. This CDR3 contains 15 residues. The CDR3 DNA is TGTGCCAGCAGCTCTCCCCAGGGGAGGGGAAAGACCCAGTACTTC. Its protein product is CASSSPQGRGKTQYF.

The chain couples TRBV2 to TRBJ1-1; D not resolved. The V end was cut by 7 bases, the J end by 1 base, with 10 bases between. The V gene's germline CDR1 is SNHLY and CDR2 FYNNEI. The CDR3 is 13 amino acids. The CDR3 sequence is CASTLVENTEAFF. The CDR3, as DNA: TGTGCCAGCACCTTGGTGGAGAACACTGAAGCTTTCTTT.

V is TRBV28 and J is TRBJ2-2; D is unresolved. The ends were cut back, 5 bases at V and 0 bases at J, with 4 bases in the middle. CDR3 length: 13 residues. Germline lookup yields CDR1 MDHEN and CDR2 SYDVKM. CDR3 bases: TGTGCCAGCAGTGTTACGAACACCGGGGAGCTGTTTTTT. Translating it yields CASSVTNTGELFF.

This rearrangement joins TRBV4-3 to TRBJ2-2, with 10 bases aligning to TRBD1. V gave up 5 bases and J gave up 6 bases; unmatched junction bases: 0. Germline V gives CDR1 LGHNA, CDR2 YSLEER. This CDR3 has 13 residues. This CDR3 reads CASSGQGAGELFF. The CDR3 DNA follows: TGCGCCAGCAGCGGACAGGGGGCCGGGGAGCTGTTTTTT.

The V and J genes are TRBV18 and TRBJ2-3; weak D call: TRBD1 (6 bases). CDR1 is KGHSH and CDR2 is LQKENI in the germline V gene. V was clipped by 3 bases and J by 2 bases, with 12 bases between them. The CDR3 consists of 15 residues. For the CDR3, the DNA is TGTGCCAGCTCACCTAGAGACAGGACCACAGATACGCAGTATTTT. It is translated as CASSPRDRTTDTQYF.

The chain couples TRBV30 to TRBJ1-5; 7 bases line up with TRBD1. V was clipped by 3 bases and J by 6 bases; unmatched bases: 5. The CDR3 has 13 amino acids. Germline V lookup: CDR1 GTSNPN, CDR2 SVGIG (reference sequence). CDR3 protein: CAWSARGTQPQHF. CDR3 DNA: TGTGCCTGGAGCGCCAGGGGGACTCAGCCCCAGCATTTT.

The DNA of the CDR3 is TGTGCCAGCAGCCCAGACAGGTTCTCCTACGAGCAGTACTTC. It codes for CASSPDRFSYEQYF. J is TRBJ2-7 and V is TRBV7-6; possible D gene TRBD1, 6 bases. The CDR3 totals 14 residues. The germline CDR1 and CDR2 sequences are SGHVS and FNYEAQ. V was clipped by 5 bases and J by 0 bases, with 11 bases between them. The full variable domain, with the rest looked up from reference TRBV7-6 and TRBJ2-7, is GAGVSQSPRYKVTKRGQDVALRCDPISGHVSLYWYRQALGQGPEFLTYFNYEAQQDKSGLPNDRFSAERPEGSISTLTIQRTEQRDSAMYRCASSPDRFSYEQYFGPGTRLTVT.

For this clone: The sample has other DNA sequences that encode this CDR3 too. V gene TRBV7-3 combines with J gene TRBJ1-1; 7 bases fit TRBD1. V was pared by 0 bases and J by 1 base, with 2 bases of the junction left unmatched. CDR1 SGHTA and CDR2 FQGTGA come from the germline V gene. The CDR3 totals 15 residues. CDR3 loop: CASSLTAGGNTEAFF. CDR3 nucleotides: TGTGCCAGCAGCTTAACAGCAGGGGGGAACACTGAAGCTTTCTTT.

J is TRBJ2-7 and V is TRBV11-3; D possibly matches TRBD1 or TRBD2 (7 bases each). Trimming took 0 bases from V and 7 from J, leaving 16 bases between them. The germline CDR1 and CDR2 sequences are SGHNT and YENEEA. The CDR3 length is 15 residues. This chain's CDR3 is CASSLDLGGGREQYF. The DNA of the CDR3 is TGTGCCAGCAGCTTAGATCTGGGAGGGGGCAGGGAGCAGTACTTC.

This rearrangement joins TRBV29-1 to TRBJ1-1; no firm D call. Germline V gene data show CDR1 as SQVTM and CDR2 as ANQGSEA. The V gene lost 7 bases and the J gene lost 1 base, with 10 bases spanning the gap. The CDR3 is made up of 12 amino acids. The CDR3 DNA reads as TGCAGCGCTCATACACCGAACACTGAAGCTTTCTTT. Translating gives CSAHTPNTEAFF.